This note documents a single T cell receptor (beta chain) sequence. The sample belongs to a study of blood T cell repertoires in COVID-19. Study at large: The analysed material was cDNA or gDNA that came from T cells, B-cell-depleted T cells, or PBMCs.

The germline V gene encodes CDR1 SGHRS and CDR2 YFSETQ. The V end was cut by 5 bases, the J end by 2 bases, with 10 bases between. The CDR3 spans 13 residues. Authors' data handling: Scientists estimated how many nucleated cells there were by amplifying reference gene primers. This table comes from immunoSEQ multiplex PCR, and its TCRdb copy is limited to in-frame clones, with some not included. The DNA gave D and trimming, while V, J and clone size come from that table. This table holds some 290,000 clones, nearly 90% found once. The sequence was obtained from a woman in her twenties or thirties who had recovered from COVID-19. J is TRBJ1-2 and V is TRBV5-1; possibly TRBD1 for D (5 bases). Material: PBMCs or T cells enriched from blood (not recorded which). CDR3 bases: TGCGCCAGCAGGGCAGGGTCGAACTATGGCTACACCTTC. Its protein is CASRAGSNYGYTF.